The 12 T cell receptor beta chains below all came from one sample that was sequenced in a study of blood T cell repertoires in COVID-19. Data came from immunoSEQ multiplex PCR; TCRdb stores just in-frame clones and leaves some out. Of 150,000 to 200,000 clones listed, 82% were seen once; the top ten hold 6.5% to 9.5%. Sequencing was carried out using peripheral blood. The receptors were sampled from a woman in her sixties with COVID-19, enrolled during active disease.

The chain couples TRBV18 to TRBJ2-7; D possibly corresponds to TRBD2 (6 bases). Germline lookup yields CDR1 KGHSH and CDR2 LQKENI. This CDR3 is 14 amino acids long. Trimming shortened V by 0 bases and J by 6 bases, and 12 bases separated the two germline ends. CDR3 in DNA: TGTGCCAGCTCACCACCGCTGGAGGGGCGCGAGCAGTACTTC. This translates into CASSPPLEGREQYF.

This clone was seen only a few times. The rearrangement uses TRBV5-4 and TRBJ2-1; no firm D call. Germline V CDR1 and CDR2: SGHNT, YYREEE (reference sequence). Trimming pared 4 bases from V and 9 bases from J, leaving 17 bases between. The CDR3 has 14 residues. CDR3 DNA sequence: TGTGCCAGCAGCGATATTTCTAAAGAAGCTGAGCAGTTCTTC. Residues: CASSDISKEAEQFF.

This clone has a single count. The J gene is TRBJ1-6, the V gene TRBV3-1 (or the pseudogene TRBV3-2), with 11 bases identical to TRBD1. This CDR3 spans 14 amino acids. The J segment lost 9 bases and the V segment lost 8 bases, leaving 6 bases of the junction unmatched. The germline V gene has CDR1 LGHDT and CDR2 YNNKEL (reference sequence). CDR3: CASGQGAPGSPLHF. CDR3 DNA sequence: TGTGCCAGCGGACAGGGGGCGCCCGGTTCACCCCTCCACTTT.

CDR3 amino acids: CASSRLFIAGGRTDTQYF. The CDR3 DNA reads TGTGCCAGCAGCCGACTCTTTATAGCGGGAGGCCGCACAGATACGCAGTATTTT. V and J are TRBV3-1 (or the pseudogene TRBV3-2) and TRBJ2-3; 10 positions agree with TRBD2. The junction had 11 bases not matched to a gene; V was cut back by 4 bases and J by 1 base. Germline CDR1 is LGHDT and CDR2 is YNNKEL (reference sequence). The CDR3 runs 18 residues.

This clone was observed a few times. The chain joins TRBV18 to TRBJ1-5; D is unclear. The V gene lost 3 bases and the J gene lost 6 bases, with 9 bases spanning the gap. Germline V gene sequence: CDR1 KGHSH, CDR2 LQKENI. The CDR3 totals 13 residues. The DNA of the CDR3 is TGTGCCAGCTCACCCGATACGGTTCAGCCCCAGCATTTT. It is translated as CASSPDTVQPQHF.

The chain recombines TRBV24-1 with TRBJ2-5, with a possible D match to TRBD1 (5 bases). V was trimmed by 4 bases and J by 2 bases, leaving 16 bases between them. Germline V gene lookup returns CDR1 KGHDR and CDR2 SFDVKD. The CDR3 runs 16 residues. The CDR3 DNA follows: TGTGCCACCAGTGACCCTAAACCCAGGGTTCAAGAGACCCAGTACTTC. This sequence encodes CATSDPKPRVQETQYF.

A single count supports this clone. This rearrangement joins TRBV19 to TRBJ2-2, with a tentative D call TRBD2 (5 bases). Germline loops: CDR1 LNHDA, CDR2 SQIVND (reference sequence). Trimming shortened V by 5 bases and J by 4 bases, and 17 bases separated the two germline ends. The CDR3 has 16 residues. CDR3 sequence reads: CASSRGLPDATGELFF. CDR3 sequence (DNA): TGTGCCAGTAGTCGCGGGCTCCCAGACGCCACCGGGGAGCTGTTTTTT.

In DNA, the CDR3 is TGCGCCAGCAGCCAAGATAGTCCGCCAACCGGGGAGCTGTTTTTT. The encoded protein is CASSQDSPPTGELFF. V and J are TRBV4-1 and TRBJ2-2; no firm D call. There are 15 residues in the CDR3. V was clipped by 0 bases and J by 5 bases, with 10 bases between them. Germline CDR1 and CDR2: MGHRA and YSYEKL.

This chain connects TRBV6-2 or TRBV6-3 to TRBJ1-2, with a weak D call TRBD1 (6 bases). The germline gives CDR1 MNHEY, CDR2 SVGEGT. The CDR3 extends over 15 amino acids. The germline V and J ends were trimmed by 4 bases and 0 bases, with 12 bases remaining between them. The CDR3 here is CASSSPTGTNYGYTF. The CDR3 bases are TGTGCCAGCAGTTCCCCCACAGGGACTAACTATGGCTACACCTTC.

The chain carries TRBV5-1 and TRBJ2-3; D gene ambiguous. The germline CDR1 and CDR2 sequences are SGHRS and YFSETQ. The CDR3 covers 13 residues. Between the trimmed V and J ends, which lost 4 bases and 8 bases, there was a span of 14 bases. CDR3 bases: TGCGCCAGCAGCCCAGTAGAGTCGGGTACGCAGTATTTT. This encodes CASSPVESGTQYF.

The chain is built from TRBV18 and TRBJ2-7, with 10 bases lining up with TRBD2. This CDR3 is built from 16 residues. J was trimmed by 3 bases and V by 1 base; bases with no gene match: 6. The germline CDR1 and CDR2 sequences are KGHSH and LQKENI. Here the CDR3 DNA reads TGTGCCAGCTCACCACTTAGCGGGAGGAATCTCTACGAGCAGTACTTC. Its translation: CASSPLSGRNLYEQYF.

V is TRBV7-8 and J is TRBJ1-6, with 7 bases that match TRBD1. This CDR3 spans 16 amino acids. Trimming cost V 1 base and J 5 bases; bases outside gene matches: 5. CDR1 SGHVS and CDR2 FQNEAQ come from the germline V gene. CDR3 amino acids: CASSLVQGGNNSPLHF. CDR3 DNA: TGTGCCAGCAGCTTAGTCCAGGGGGGAAATAATTCACCCCTCCACTTT.